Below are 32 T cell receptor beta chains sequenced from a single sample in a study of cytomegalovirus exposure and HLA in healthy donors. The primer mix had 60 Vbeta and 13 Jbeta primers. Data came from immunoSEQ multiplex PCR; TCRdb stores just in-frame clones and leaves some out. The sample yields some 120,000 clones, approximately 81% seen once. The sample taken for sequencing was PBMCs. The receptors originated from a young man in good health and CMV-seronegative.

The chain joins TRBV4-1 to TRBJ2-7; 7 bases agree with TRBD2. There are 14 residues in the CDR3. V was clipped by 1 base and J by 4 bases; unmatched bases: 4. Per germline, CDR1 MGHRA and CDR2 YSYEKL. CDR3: CASSQVGRVYEQYF. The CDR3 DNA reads TGCGCCAGCAGCCAAGTGGGGAGGGTTTACGAGCAGTACTTC.

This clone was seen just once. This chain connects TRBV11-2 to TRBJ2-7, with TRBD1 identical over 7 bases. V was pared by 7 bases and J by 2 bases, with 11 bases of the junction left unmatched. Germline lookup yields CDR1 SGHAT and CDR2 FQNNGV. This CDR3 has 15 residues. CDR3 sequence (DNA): TGTGCCAGCACCCAGCGCTTACAGGGGCCCTACGAGCAGTACTTC. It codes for CASTQRLQGPYEQYF. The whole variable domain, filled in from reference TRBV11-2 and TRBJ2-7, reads EAGVAQSPRYKIIEKRQSVAFWCNPISGHATLYWYQQILGQGPKLLIQFQNNGVVDDSQLPKDRFSAERLKGVDSTLKIQPAKLEDSAVYLCASTQRLQGPYEQYFGPGTRLTVT.

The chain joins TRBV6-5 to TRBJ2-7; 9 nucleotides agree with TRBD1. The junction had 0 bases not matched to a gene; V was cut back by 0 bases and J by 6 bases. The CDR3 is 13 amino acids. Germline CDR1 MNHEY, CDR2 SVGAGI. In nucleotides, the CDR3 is TGTGCCAGCAGTTACTCGGGACAGGGCGAGCAGTACTTC. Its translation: CASSYSGQGEQYF.

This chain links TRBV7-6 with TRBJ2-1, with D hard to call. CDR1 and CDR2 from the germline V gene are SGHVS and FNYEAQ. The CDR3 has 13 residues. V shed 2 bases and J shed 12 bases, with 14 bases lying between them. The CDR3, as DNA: TGTGCCAGCAGCTTATTAAACCTACCGGGGCAGTTCTTC. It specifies CASSLLNLPGQFF.

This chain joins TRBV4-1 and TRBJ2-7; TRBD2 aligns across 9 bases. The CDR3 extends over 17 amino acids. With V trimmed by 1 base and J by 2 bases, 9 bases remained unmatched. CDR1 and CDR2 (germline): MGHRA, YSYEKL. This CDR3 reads CASSQGSMTSGPYEQYV. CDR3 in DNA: TGCGCCAGCAGCCAAGGATCGATGACTAGCGGCCCCTACGAGCAGTACGTC.

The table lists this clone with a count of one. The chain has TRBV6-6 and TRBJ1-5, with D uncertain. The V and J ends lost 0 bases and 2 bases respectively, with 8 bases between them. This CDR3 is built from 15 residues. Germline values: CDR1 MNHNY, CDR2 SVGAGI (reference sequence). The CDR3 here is CASSYSAAGNQPQHF. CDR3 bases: TGTGCCAGCAGTTACTCTGCGGCAGGCAATCAGCCCCAGCATTTT.

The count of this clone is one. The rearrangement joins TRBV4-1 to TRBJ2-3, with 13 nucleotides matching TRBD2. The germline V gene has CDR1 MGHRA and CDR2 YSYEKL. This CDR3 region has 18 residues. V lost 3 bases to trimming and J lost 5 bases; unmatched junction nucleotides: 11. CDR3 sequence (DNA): TGCGCCAGCAGCCAGCCGGGACTAGCGGGACCGCCGAGAGATACGCAGTATTTT. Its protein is CASSQPGLAGPPRDTQYF.

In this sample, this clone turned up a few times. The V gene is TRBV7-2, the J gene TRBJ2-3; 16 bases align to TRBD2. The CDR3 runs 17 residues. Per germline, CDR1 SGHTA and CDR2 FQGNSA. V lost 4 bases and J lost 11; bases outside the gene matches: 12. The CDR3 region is CASSSRGTSGRASGQYF. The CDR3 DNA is TGTGCCAGCAGCTCGCGTGGGACTAGCGGGAGGGCCTCGGGGCAGTATTTT.

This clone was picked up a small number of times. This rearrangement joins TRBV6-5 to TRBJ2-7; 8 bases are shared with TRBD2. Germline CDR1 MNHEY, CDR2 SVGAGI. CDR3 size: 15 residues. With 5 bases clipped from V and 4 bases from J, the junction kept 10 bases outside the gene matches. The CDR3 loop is CASSPRGGGSYEQYV. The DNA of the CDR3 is TGTGCCAGCAGTCCCCGCGGCGGGGGGTCGTACGAGCAGTACGTC.

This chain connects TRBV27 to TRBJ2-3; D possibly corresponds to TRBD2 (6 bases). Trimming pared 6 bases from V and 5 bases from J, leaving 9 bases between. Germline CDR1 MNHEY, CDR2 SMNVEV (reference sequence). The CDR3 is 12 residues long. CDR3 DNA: TGTGCCAGCAGGGCCGGGAGAGATACGCAGTATTTT. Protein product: CASRAGRDTQYF.

CDR3 nucleotides: TGTGCCAGCAGCATATTACGGGCTAGCGGGAAAGAGACCCAGTACTTC. Translating it yields CASSILRASGKETQYF. The J gene is TRBJ2-5, the V gene TRBV5-8, with TRBD2 matching over 9 bases. The CDR3 runs 16 residues. V lost 4 bases, J lost 3 bases, and 10 bases stayed unmatched. CDR1 and CDR2 (germline): SGHTS, YDEGEE.

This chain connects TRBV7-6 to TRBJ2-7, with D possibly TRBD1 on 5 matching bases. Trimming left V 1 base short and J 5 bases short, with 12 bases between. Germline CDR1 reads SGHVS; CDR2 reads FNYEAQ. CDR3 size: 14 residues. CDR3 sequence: CASSLGAQGNEQYF. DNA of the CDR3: TGTGCCAGCAGCTTAGGGGCTCAGGGAAACGAGCAGTACTTC.

For the CDR3, the DNA is TGTGCCAGCAGCCTAGCCCAGCTAAACTATGGCTACACCTTC. Amino acids: CASSLAQLNYGYTF. The chain employs TRBV5-4 and TRBJ1-2; D is undetermined. The ends were cut back, 4 bases at V and 2 bases at J, with 12 bases in the middle. Germline-derived CDR1 and CDR2 are SGHNT and YYREEE (reference sequence). The CDR3 totals 14 residues. The full variable domain, with the rest looked up from reference TRBV5-4 and TRBJ1-2, is ETGVTQSPTHLIKTRGQQVTLRCSSQSGHNTVSWYQQALGQGPQFIFQYYREEENGRGNFPPRFSGLQFPNYSSELNVNALELDDSALYLCASSLAQLNYGYTFGSGTRLTVV.

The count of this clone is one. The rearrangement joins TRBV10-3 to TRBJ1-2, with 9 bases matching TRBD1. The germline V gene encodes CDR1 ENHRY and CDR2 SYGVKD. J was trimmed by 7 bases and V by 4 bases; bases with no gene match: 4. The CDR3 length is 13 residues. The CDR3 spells CAISATTGGGYTF. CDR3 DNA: TGTGCCATCAGTGCGACGACAGGGGGTGGCTACACCTTC.

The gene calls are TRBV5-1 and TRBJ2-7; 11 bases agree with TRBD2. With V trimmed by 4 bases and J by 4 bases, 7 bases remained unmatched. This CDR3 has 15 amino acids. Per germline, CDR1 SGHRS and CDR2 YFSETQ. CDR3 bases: TGCGCCAGCAGCCCCCAACTAGCGGGAGTTTACGAGCAGTACTTC. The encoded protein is CASSPQLAGVYEQYF.

The CDR3 DNA reads TGCGCCAGCAGCTTGGGCGCCCCGCATGAAAAACTGTTTTTT. Translating it yields CASSLGAPHEKLFF. The J gene is TRBJ1-4, the V gene TRBV5-1, with no clear D. The CDR3 consists of 14 residues. V was pared by 0 bases and J by 6 bases, with 9 bases between. Per germline, CDR1 SGHRS and CDR2 YFSETQ.

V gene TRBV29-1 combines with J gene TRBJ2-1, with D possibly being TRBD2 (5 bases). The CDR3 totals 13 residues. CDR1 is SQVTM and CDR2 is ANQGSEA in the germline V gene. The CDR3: CRAHPKRDLEQFF. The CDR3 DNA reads TGCAGGGCCCACCCAAAACGGGATCTTGAGCAGTTCTTC.

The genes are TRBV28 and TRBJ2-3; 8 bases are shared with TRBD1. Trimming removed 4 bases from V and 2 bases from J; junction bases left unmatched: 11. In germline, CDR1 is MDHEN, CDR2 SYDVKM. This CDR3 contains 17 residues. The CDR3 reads CASSSIRQGRYTDTQYF. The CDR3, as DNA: TGTGCCAGCAGTTCGATCCGACAGGGGCGATACACAGATACGCAGTATTTT. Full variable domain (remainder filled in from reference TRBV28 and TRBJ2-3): DVKVTQSSRYLVKRTGEKVFLECVQDMDHENMFWYRQDPGLGLRLIYFSYDVKMKEKGDIPEGYSVSREKKERFSLILESASTNQTSMYLCASSSIRQGRYTDTQYFGPGTRLTVL.

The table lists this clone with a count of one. The CDR3 here is CASSSSGGTTDTQYF. CDR3 coding DNA: TGCGCCAGCAGCTCAAGCGGGGGAACCACAGATACGCAGTATTTT. The chain carries TRBV5-1 and TRBJ2-3; 8 nucleotides match TRBD2. J was trimmed by 2 bases and V by 3 bases; bases with no gene match: 5. The germline CDR1 and CDR2 sequences are SGHRS and YFSETQ. CDR3 length equals 15 residues.

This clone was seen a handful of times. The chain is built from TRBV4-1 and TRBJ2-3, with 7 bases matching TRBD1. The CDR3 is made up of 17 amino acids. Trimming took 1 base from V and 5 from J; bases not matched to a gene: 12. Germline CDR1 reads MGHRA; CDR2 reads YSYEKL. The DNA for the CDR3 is TGCGCCAGCAGCCAAGCCCGTGGAGACAGGGCCCTAGATACGCAGTATTTT. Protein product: CASSQARGDRALDTQYF.

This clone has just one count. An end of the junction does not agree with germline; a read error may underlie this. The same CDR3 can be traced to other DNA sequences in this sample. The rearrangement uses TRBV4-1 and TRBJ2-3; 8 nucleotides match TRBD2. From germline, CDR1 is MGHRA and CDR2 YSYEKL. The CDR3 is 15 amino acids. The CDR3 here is CASSLMTSGTDTQYF. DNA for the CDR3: TGCGCCAGTAGCCTTATGACTAGCGGCACAGATACGCAGTATTTT.

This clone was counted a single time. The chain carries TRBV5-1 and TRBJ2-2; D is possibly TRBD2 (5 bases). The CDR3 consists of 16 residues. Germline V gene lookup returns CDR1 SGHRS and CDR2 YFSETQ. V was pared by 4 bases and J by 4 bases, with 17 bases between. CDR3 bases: TGCGCCAGCAGCCCGGGAAGCGGTCGGAGCACCGGGGAGCTGTTTTTT. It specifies CASSPGSGRSTGELFF. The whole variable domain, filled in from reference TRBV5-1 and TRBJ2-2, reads KAGVTQTPRYLIKTRGQQVTLSCSPISGHRSVSWYQQTPGQGLQFLFEYFSETQRNKGNFPGRFSGRQFSNSRSEMNVSTLELGDSALYLCASSPGSGRSTGELFFGEGSRLTVL.

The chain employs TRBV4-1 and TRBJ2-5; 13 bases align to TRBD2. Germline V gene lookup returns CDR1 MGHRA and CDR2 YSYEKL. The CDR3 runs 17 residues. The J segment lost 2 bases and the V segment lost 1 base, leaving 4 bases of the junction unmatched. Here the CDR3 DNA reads TGCGCCAGCAGCCAAGTGGGACTAGCGGGACTTCAAGAGACCCAGTACTTC. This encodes CASSQVGLAGLQETQYF.

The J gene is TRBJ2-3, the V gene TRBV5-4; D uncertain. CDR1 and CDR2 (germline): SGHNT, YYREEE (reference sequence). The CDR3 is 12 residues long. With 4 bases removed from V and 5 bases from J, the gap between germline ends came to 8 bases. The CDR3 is CASSRSGDTQYF. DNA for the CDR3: TGTGCCAGCAGCCGTTCGGGAGATACGCAGTATTTT.

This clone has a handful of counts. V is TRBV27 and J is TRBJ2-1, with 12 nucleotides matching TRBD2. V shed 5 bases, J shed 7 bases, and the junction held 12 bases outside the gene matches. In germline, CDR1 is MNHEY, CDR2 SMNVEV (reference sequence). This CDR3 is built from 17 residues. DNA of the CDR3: TGTGCCAGCAGTCCCCTTTCTAGCGGGAGGGCGGGGAATGAGCAGTTCTTC. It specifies CASSPLSSGRAGNEQFF.

The CDR3 nucleotides read TGTGCCAGCAGCAGATACAGCAGCTCTGGAAACACCATATATTTT. Translation: CASSRYSSSGNTIYF. The chain uses TRBV7-8 and TRBJ1-3; the D is unclear. V lost 5 bases and J lost 0, with 11 bases in between. This CDR3 region has 15 residues. Germline assignment: CDR1 SGHVS and CDR2 FQNEAQ.

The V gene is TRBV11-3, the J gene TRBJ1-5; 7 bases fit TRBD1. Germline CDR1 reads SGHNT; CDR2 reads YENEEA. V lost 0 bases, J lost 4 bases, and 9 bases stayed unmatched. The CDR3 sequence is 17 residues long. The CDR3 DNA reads TGTGCCAGCAGCTTAGATAGACAGGGAAGGGGAAATCAGCCCCAGCATTTT. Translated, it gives CASSLDRQGRGNQPQHF.

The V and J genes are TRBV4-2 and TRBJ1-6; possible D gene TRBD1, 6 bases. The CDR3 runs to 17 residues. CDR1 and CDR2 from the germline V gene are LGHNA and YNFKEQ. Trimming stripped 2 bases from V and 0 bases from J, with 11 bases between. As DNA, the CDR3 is TGTGCCAGCAGCCAACCCGGACAGAGCTCCTATAATTCACCCCTCCACTTT. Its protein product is CASSQPGQSSYNSPLHF.

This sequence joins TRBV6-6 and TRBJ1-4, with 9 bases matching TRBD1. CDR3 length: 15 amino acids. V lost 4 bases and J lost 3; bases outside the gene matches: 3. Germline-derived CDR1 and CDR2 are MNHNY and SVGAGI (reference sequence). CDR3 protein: CASSSRQGANEKLFF. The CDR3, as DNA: TGTGCCAGCAGTTCAAGACAGGGGGCTAATGAAAAACTGTTTTTT.

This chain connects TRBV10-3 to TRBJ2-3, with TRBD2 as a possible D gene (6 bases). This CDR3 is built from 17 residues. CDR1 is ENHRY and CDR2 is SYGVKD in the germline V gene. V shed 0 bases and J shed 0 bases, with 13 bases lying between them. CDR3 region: CAISESAFGTSTDTQYF. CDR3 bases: TGTGCCATCAGTGAGTCAGCGTTCGGGACTAGCACAGATACGCAGTATTTT.

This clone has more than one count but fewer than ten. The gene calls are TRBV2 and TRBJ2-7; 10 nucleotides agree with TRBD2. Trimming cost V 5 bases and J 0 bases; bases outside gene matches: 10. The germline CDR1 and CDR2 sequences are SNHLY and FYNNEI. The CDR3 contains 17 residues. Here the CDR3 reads CASSPGTSAKSSYEQYV. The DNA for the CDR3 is TGTGCCAGCAGTCCCGGGACTAGCGCCAAGAGCTCCTACGAGCAGTACGTC.

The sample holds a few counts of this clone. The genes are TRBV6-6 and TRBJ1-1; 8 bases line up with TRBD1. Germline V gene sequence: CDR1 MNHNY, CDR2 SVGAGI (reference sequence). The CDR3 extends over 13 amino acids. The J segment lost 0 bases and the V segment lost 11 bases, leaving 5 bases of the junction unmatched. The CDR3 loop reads CAGTGNMNTEAFF. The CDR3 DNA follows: TGTGCCGGGACAGGTAACATGAACACTGAAGCTTTCTTT.